A single sample gave rise to the 14 T cell receptor beta chains below, sequenced in a study of regulatory T cells in long-lasting Graves disease. Arm-PCR of CDR3 regions and iRepertoire HTBI primers were the basis on which TCR beta libraries were built. TCRdb processed the multiplex PCR reads anew with MiXCR; each CDR3 protein has one entry. Of a few hundred thousand distinct CDR3 sequences in the sample, around a fifth were seen once. Stated time point: persistent/refractory GD, antithyroid drugs over 5 years with positive TRAb. TCR sequences were obtained from RNA taken from PBMCs. The source was peripheral blood mononuclear cells (PBMCs), collected when the disease was refractory, from a patient treated with antithyroid drugs. Receptors originate from a female donor with Graves disease.

This clonotype has more than one count but fewer than ten. The V gene is TRBV6-2 or TRBV6-3, the J gene TRBJ2-7; 8 nucleotides agree with TRBD1. Germline CDR1 is MNHEY and CDR2 is SVGEGT. Unmatched junction bases numbered 9, after V lost 2 bases and J lost 0 bases. The CDR3 is made up of 17 amino acids. CDR3 loop: CASSYLTGTGHSYEQYF. The DNA for the CDR3 is TGTGCCAGCAGTTACCTGACCGGGACAGGCCACTCCTACGAGCAGTACTTC.

This clonotype occurred many times. This chain links TRBV28 with TRBJ2-5; no reliable D call. CDR3 size: 14 residues. Per the germline V gene, CDR1 is MDHEN and CDR2 is SYDVKM. Trimming shortened V by 5 bases and J by 2 bases, and 12 bases separated the two germline ends. Here the CDR3 reads CASSPFVEQETQYF. Here the CDR3 DNA reads TGTGCCAGCAGTCCGTTCGTGGAGCAAGAGACCCAGTACTTC.

This rearrangement joins TRBV4-3 to TRBJ2-5; TRBD1 agrees at 12 bases. CDR1 is LGHNA, CDR2 YSLEER, per germline. V lost 0 bases, J lost 3 bases, and 2 bases stayed unmatched. The CDR3 consists of 16 residues. The CDR3 here is CASSQDGTGGEETQYF. In DNA form, the CDR3 reads TGCGCCAGCAGCCAAGATGGGACAGGGGGCGAAGAGACCCAGTACTTC.

This clonotype has a handful of counts. J is TRBJ2-7 and V is TRBV2; the D gene is possibly TRBD2 (6 bases). The CDR3 is made up of 15 amino acids. Germline V gene lookup returns CDR1 SNHLY and CDR2 FYNNEI. V was pared by 5 bases and J by 2 bases, with 16 bases between. For the CDR3, the DNA is TGTGCCAGCAGTCCCGGGACTCCTGATACCTACGAGCAGTACTTC. Its translation: CASSPGTPDTYEQYF.

V usage is TRBV5-1 and J usage is TRBJ2-6; D unresolved. Per germline, CDR1 SGHRS and CDR2 YFSETQ. The CDR3 has 16 residues. Trimming left V 4 bases short and J 0 bases short, with 11 bases between. In nucleotides, the CDR3 is TGCGCCAGCAGCCAACTTTGGAACTCTGGGGCCAACGTCCTGACTTTC. It translates to CASSQLWNSGANVLTF.

This clonotype was detected many times. This chain joins TRBV28 and TRBJ2-7; D is perhaps TRBD1 or TRBD2 (5 bases each). Germline CDR1 MDHEN, CDR2 SYDVKM. Trimming left V 4 bases short and J 7 bases short, with 17 bases between. The CDR3 covers 14 residues. DNA for the CDR3: TGTGCCAGCAGTTCCGGGACGCAGCCTTTGGAGCAGTACTTC. Protein sequence: CASSSGTQPLEQYF.

The chain carries TRBV30 and TRBJ1-1; 9 bases map to TRBD1. Germline CDR1 reads GTSNPN; CDR2 reads SVGIG (reference sequence). Trimming cost V 5 bases and J 4 bases; bases outside gene matches: 5. The length of the CDR3 is 13 residues. The CDR3 here is CAWDRGLGTEAFF. The CDR3 region has the DNA TGTGCCTGGGACAGGGGGTTAGGCACTGAAGCTTTCTTT.

The V and J genes are TRBV12-3 or TRBV12-4 and TRBJ1-3; D ambiguous. The length of the CDR3 is 12 residues. Trimming took 2 bases from V and 9 from J, leaving 8 bases between them. DNA of the CDR3: TGTGCCAGCAGTTTACGAGGGAGCACCATATATTTT. It encodes CASSLRGSTIYF.

The chain uses TRBV10-3 and TRBJ1-5; no reliable D call. The V gene lost 10 bases and the J gene lost 1 base, with 14 bases spanning the gap. Germline V gene sequence: CDR1 ENHRY, CDR2 SYGVKD. The length of the CDR3 is 14 residues. CDR3 loop: CATEKDQSNQPQHF. The CDR3 bases are TGTGCCACCGAGAAAGATCAGAGCAATCAGCCCCAGCATTTT.

Remarks on this clonotype: A much more abundant neighbour one base away suggests this may be a read error. V and J are TRBV11-1 and TRBJ1-1, with D maybe TRBD1 (5 bases). The germline gives CDR1 SGHAT, CDR2 FQDESV (reference sequence). The CDR3 sequence is 13 residues long. V was shortened by 5 bases and J by 7 bases, with 14 bases between the two germline ends. The CDR3 region is CASSLRLQGEAFF. CDR3 in DNA: TGTGCCAGCAGCCTACGCCTGCAGGGTGAAGCTTTCTTT.

This clonotype appeared many times. The V gene is TRBV5-1, the J gene TRBJ2-5; 8 positions agree with TRBD2. CDR3 length: 15 amino acids. Germline-derived CDR1 and CDR2 are SGHRS and YFSETQ. The V and J ends lost 2 bases and 4 bases, in that order; junction bases with no gene match: 7. CDR3 residues: CASSFGLAPLETQYF. CDR3 nucleotide sequence: TGCGCCAGCAGCTTCGGACTAGCCCCCCTAGAGACCCAGTACTTC.

There are a few counts of this clonotype. The chain joins TRBV29-1 to TRBJ1-5; tentatively, D is TRBD1 (6 bases). CDR3 size: 13 residues. Trimming pared 5 bases from V and 5 bases from J, leaving 13 bases between. The germline V gene has CDR1 SQVTM and CDR2 ANQGSEA. The CDR3 spells CSVKGQIDQPQHF. CDR3 sequence (DNA): TGCAGCGTTAAAGGACAGATAGATCAGCCCCAGCATTTT.

The gene calls are TRBV6-1 and TRBJ1-3, with 12 positions matching TRBD1. The CDR3 spans 18 residues. With V trimmed by 0 bases and J by 3 bases, 6 bases remained unmatched. Germline assignment: CDR1 MNHNS and CDR2 SASEGT. CDR3 sequence: CASSEALRDRGHGNTIYF. DNA for the CDR3: TGTGCCAGCAGTGAAGCGCTTCGGGACAGGGGGCATGGAAACACCATATATTTT.

As DNA, the CDR3 is TGTGCCAGCAGTTTAGAAGTCAGTTTGGGAAACACCATATATTTT. It specifies CASSLEVSLGNTIYF. The chain carries TRBV28 and TRBJ1-3; D unclear. V shed 2 bases and J shed 4 bases, with 12 bases lying between them. The CDR3 runs to 15 residues. The germline V gene has CDR1 MDHEN and CDR2 SYDVKM.